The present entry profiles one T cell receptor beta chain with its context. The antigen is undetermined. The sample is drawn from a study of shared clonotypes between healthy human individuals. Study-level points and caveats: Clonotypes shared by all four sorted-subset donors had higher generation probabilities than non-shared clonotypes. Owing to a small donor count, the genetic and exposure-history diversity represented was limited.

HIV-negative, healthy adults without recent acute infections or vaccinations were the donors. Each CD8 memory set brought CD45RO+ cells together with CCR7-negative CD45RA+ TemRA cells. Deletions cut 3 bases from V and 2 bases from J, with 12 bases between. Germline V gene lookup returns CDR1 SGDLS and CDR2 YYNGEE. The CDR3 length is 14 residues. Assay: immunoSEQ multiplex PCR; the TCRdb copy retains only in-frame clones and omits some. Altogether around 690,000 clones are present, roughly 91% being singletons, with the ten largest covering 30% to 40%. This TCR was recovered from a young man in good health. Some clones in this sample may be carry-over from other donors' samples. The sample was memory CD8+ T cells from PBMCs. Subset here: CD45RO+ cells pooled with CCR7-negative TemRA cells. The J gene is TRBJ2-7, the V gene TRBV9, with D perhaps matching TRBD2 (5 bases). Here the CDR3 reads CASSAELGTYEQYF. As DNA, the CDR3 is TGTGCCAGCAGCGCGGAACTAGGGACCTACGAGCAGTACTTC.